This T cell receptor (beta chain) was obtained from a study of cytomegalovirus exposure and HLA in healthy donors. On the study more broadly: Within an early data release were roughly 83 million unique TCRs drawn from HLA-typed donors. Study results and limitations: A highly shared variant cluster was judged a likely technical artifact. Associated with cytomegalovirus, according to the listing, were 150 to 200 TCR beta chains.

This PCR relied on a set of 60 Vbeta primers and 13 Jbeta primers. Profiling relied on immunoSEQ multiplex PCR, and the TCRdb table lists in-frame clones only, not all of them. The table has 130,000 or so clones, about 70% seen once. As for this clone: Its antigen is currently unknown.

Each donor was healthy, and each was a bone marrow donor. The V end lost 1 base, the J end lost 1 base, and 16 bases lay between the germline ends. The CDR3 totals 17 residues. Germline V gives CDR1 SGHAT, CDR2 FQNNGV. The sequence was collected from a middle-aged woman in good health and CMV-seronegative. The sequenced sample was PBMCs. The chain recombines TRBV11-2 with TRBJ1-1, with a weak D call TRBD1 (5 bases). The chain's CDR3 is CASSLGWVGGRNTEAFF. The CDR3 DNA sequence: TGTGCCAGCAGCTTAGGTTGGGTCGGGGGAAGGAACACTGAAGCTTTCTTT.